Shown below are 27 T cell receptor beta chains from a single sample sequenced in a study of cytomegalovirus exposure and HLA in healthy donors. With 60 Vbeta and 13 Jbeta primers, the PCR was carried out. Sequencing used immunoSEQ multiplex PCR; TCRdb keeps in-frame clones, though not all of them. Of 150,000 to 200,000 clones detected, about four fifths appear once; the ten largest clones hold 4% to 6%. Source material: PBMCs. These receptors came from a girl aged 10 to 17 in good health and CMV-seropositive.

V usage is TRBV5-1 and J usage is TRBJ1-3; 7 positions match TRBD1. J was trimmed by 4 bases and V by 4 bases; bases with no gene match: 8. The V gene's germline CDR1 is SGHRS and CDR2 YFSETQ. This CDR3 spans 15 amino acids. CDR3 in amino acids: CASSDDRAGGNTIYF. CDR3 DNA: TGCGCCAGCAGCGATGACAGGGCAGGCGGAAACACCATATATTTT.

CDR3 nucleotides: TGTGCCAGCTCACTGAACAGGGAGGAGCAGTACTTC. Its translation is CASSLNREEQYF. V and J are TRBV18 and TRBJ2-7, with a weak D call TRBD1 (6 bases). Trimming cost V 4 bases and J 7 bases, with 11 bases left between them. CDR3 length equals 12 residues. Germline loops: CDR1 KGHSH, CDR2 LQKENI. Full variable domain (outside the CDR3, taken from reference TRBV18 and TRBJ2-7): NAGVMQNPRHLVRRRGQEARLRCSPMKGHSHVYWYRQLPEEGLKFMVYLQKENIIDESGMPKERFSAEFPKEGPSILRIQQVVRGDSAAYFCASSLNREEQYFGPGTRLTVT.

The chain combines TRBV5-6 with TRBJ1-4; tentatively, D is TRBD1 (5 bases). Trimming removed 1 base at V and 3 bases at J, with 7 bases between. The CDR3 loop spans 14 amino acids. Germline assignment: CDR1 SGHDT and CDR2 YYEEEE. The CDR3 DNA sequence: TGTGCCAGCAGCTTGCGGGGGGCTAATGAAAAACTGTTTTTT. Encoded protein: CASSLRGANEKLFF.

The chain carries TRBV19 and TRBJ2-5, with 7 bases identical to TRBD2. V gave up 6 bases and J gave up 6 bases; unmatched junction bases: 16. The CDR3 is 16 amino acids. Germline CDR1 LNHDA, CDR2 SQIVND (reference sequence). CDR3 in amino acids: CASSTWGGEAGKTQYF. The CDR3 coding sequence is TGTGCCAGTAGCACTTGGGGGGGAGAAGCCGGGAAGACCCAGTACTTC.

The sample holds a few counts of this clone. The chain links TRBV6-5 to TRBJ1-2, with 7 nucleotides matching TRBD1. CDR1 MNHEY and CDR2 SVGAGI come from the germline V gene. The CDR3 has 14 amino acids. V dropped 7 bases and J dropped 4; count of bases not matched to a gene: 9. CDR3 sequence (DNA): TGTGCCAGCACCCCTAGGACAGGCCCCTATGGCTACACCTTC. Its protein is CASTPRTGPYGYTF.

The J gene is TRBJ2-2, the V gene TRBV2, with D maybe TRBD2 (5 bases). V lost 1 base and J 3 bases, leaving 6 bases between the germline ends. This CDR3 has 14 amino acids. Per the germline V gene, CDR1 is SNHLY and CDR2 is FYNNEI. The CDR3 DNA sequence: TGTGCCAGCAGTGAAGGGAGGCACACCGGGGAGCTGTTTTTT. Its protein product is CASSEGRHTGELFF. Variable domain in full (rest from reference TRBV2 and TRBJ2-2): EPEVTQTPSHQVTQMGQEVILRCVPISNHLYFYWYRQILGQKVEFLVSFYNNEISEKSEIFDDQFSVERPDGSNFTLKIRSTKLEDSAMYFCASSEGRHTGELFFGEGSRLTVL.

This clone was recorded only once. The CDR3: CASSFTGVGAFF. The CDR3 region has the DNA TGTGCCAGCAGCTTTACAGGGGTGGGAGCTTTCTTT. V is TRBV7-9 and J is TRBJ1-1; TRBD1 aligns across 7 bases. The CDR3 is made up of 12 amino acids. Germline CDR1 SEHNR, CDR2 FQNEAQ (reference sequence). The J segment lost 10 bases and the V segment lost 3 bases, leaving 5 bases of the junction unmatched.

The J gene is TRBJ1-1, the V gene TRBV30; a weak D match, TRBD1 (6 bases). The germline V and J ends were trimmed by 2 bases and 5 bases, with 6 bases remaining between them. CDR1 is GTSNPN, CDR2 SVGIG, per germline (reference sequence). This CDR3 is 11 amino acids long. The CDR3, as DNA: TGTGCCTGGAGTACAGGGACTGAAGCTTTCTTT. This translates into CAWSTGTEAFF.

The CDR3 is CASSSTIRVEKLFF. In nucleotides, the CDR3 is TGTGCCAGTAGTTCAACGATCAGGGTTGAAAAACTGTTTTTT. This chain uses TRBV19 with TRBJ1-4; TRBD1 is a possible D gene (5 bases). The CDR3 extends over 14 amino acids. The V gene's germline CDR1 is LNHDA and CDR2 SQIVND (reference sequence). V was pared by 5 bases and J by 7 bases, with 14 bases between.

This clone was recorded only once. The chain combines TRBV5-5 with TRBJ1-5; D is uncertain. Trimming took 1 base from V and 2 from J, leaving 16 bases between them. The CDR3 is 17 residues long. Germline CDR1 reads SGHKS; CDR2 reads YYEKEE (reference sequence). CDR3 sequence: CASSLLRAESGNQPQHF. The CDR3 nucleotides are TGTGCCAGCAGCTTGTTGAGGGCTGAATCGGGCAATCAGCCCCAGCATTTT. The full variable domain, its missing parts supplied by reference TRBV5-5 and TRBJ1-5, is DAGVTQSPTHLIKTRGQQVTLRCSPISGHKSVSWYQQVLGQGPQFIFQYYEKEERGRGNFPDRFSARQFPNYSSELNVNALLLGDSALYLCASSLLRAESGNQPQHFGDGTRLSIL.

This chain links TRBV9 with TRBJ1-2; D ambiguous. CDR3 length: 17 residues. Germline lookup yields CDR1 SGDLS and CDR2 YYNGEE. V was clipped by 0 bases and J by 5 bases, with 20 bases between them. CDR3 bases: TGTGCCAGCAGCGTAGAAACTAGGTCAGCTCTTTCTTATGGCTACACCTTC. Protein: CASSVETRSALSYGYTF.

The rearrangement uses TRBV2 and TRBJ1-2; the match to TRBD1 covers 7 bases. This CDR3 has 13 amino acids. Looked up from germline, CDR1 is SNHLY and CDR2 is FYNNEI. The junction had 1 base not matched to a gene; V was cut back by 4 bases and J by 2 bases. The chain's CDR3 is CASSGTGNYGYTF. CDR3 bases: TGTGCCAGCAGTGGGACAGGCAACTATGGCTACACCTTC.

The J gene is TRBJ2-5, the V gene TRBV5-6; D unresolved. Trimming removed 1 base from V and 5 bases from J, with 9 bases in between. The CDR3 is made up of 13 amino acids. Germline V CDR1 and CDR2: SGHDT, YYEEEE. The CDR3, as DNA: TGTGCCAGCAGCTTGTTGTCCCGTGAGACCCAGTACTTC. It encodes CASSLLSRETQYF. Supplemented by reference TRBV5-6 and TRBJ2-5, the full variable domain reads DAGVTQSPTHLIKTRGQQVTLRCSPKSGHDTVSWYQQALGQGPQFIFQYYEEEERQRGNFPDRFSGHQFPNYSSELNVNALLLGDSALYLCASSLLSRETQYFGPGTRLLVL.

The chain couples TRBV7-6 to TRBJ2-7; TRBD1 might be the D (9 bases). Germline V gives CDR1 SGHVS, CDR2 FNYEAQ. The ends were cut back, 7 bases at V and 2 bases at J, with 24 bases in the middle. The CDR3 spans 17 residues. The CDR3: CASTIHGGGQGAYEQYF. Here the CDR3 DNA reads TGTGCCAGCACCATCCACGGGGGGGGACAGGGTGCCTACGAGCAGTACTTC.

The chain couples TRBV19 to TRBJ2-7, with 8 nucleotides matching TRBD2. The CDR3 length is 18 residues. V gave up 1 base and J gave up 0 bases; unmatched junction bases: 11. The germline V gene encodes CDR1 LNHDA and CDR2 SQIVND (reference sequence). The CDR3: CASSIGLGAGELSYEQYF. In nucleotides, the CDR3 is TGTGCCAGTAGTATAGGGTTGGGAGCGGGGGAACTCTCCTACGAGCAGTACTTC.

The genes are TRBV7-2 and TRBJ1-2; 7 bases agree with TRBD1. This CDR3 spans 15 amino acids. V dropped 5 bases and J dropped 10; count of bases not matched to a gene: 16. Germline assignment: CDR1 SGHTA and CDR2 FQGNSA. CDR3 sequence: CASSDFLGTDFPYTF. In DNA form, the CDR3 reads TGTGCCAGCAGCGATTTTCTTGGGACAGATTTTCCCTACACCTTC. The variable domain in full, with the rest retrieved from reference TRBV7-2 and TRBJ1-2, is GAGVSQSPSNKVTEKGKDVELRCDPISGHTALYWYRQSLGQGLEFLIYFQGNSAPDKSGLPSDRFSAERTGGSVSTLTIQRTQQEDSAVYLCASSDFLGTDFPYTFGSGTRLTVV.

The CDR3 DNA is TGTGCCAGCAGCCCACAGGGGGGTGAAGCTTTCTTT. Translated: CASSPQGGEAFF. The rearrangement joins TRBV5-6 to TRBJ1-1, with 8 positions matching TRBD1. CDR3 length: 12 amino acids. V shed 4 bases and J 7 bases; nucleotides not matched to a gene: 3. Per the germline V gene, CDR1 is SGHDT and CDR2 is YYEEEE. The full variable domain, completed using reference TRBV5-6 and TRBJ1-1, is DAGVTQSPTHLIKTRGQQVTLRCSPKSGHDTVSWYQQALGQGPQFIFQYYEEEERQRGNFPDRFSGHQFPNYSSELNVNALLLGDSALYLCASSPQGGEAFFGQGTRLTVV.

V usage is TRBV6-1 and J usage is TRBJ2-5, with D possibly matching TRBD1 (6 bases). CDR1 is MNHNS and CDR2 is SASEGT in the germline V gene. This CDR3 is 14 amino acids long. The V gene lost 6 bases and the J gene lost 1 base, with 12 bases spanning the gap. CDR3 sequence reads: CASRQGVGQETQYF. CDR3 DNA: TGTGCCAGCAGACAGGGAGTGGGCCAAGAGACCCAGTACTTC.

This chain links TRBV7-3 with TRBJ1-1, with D unclear. Germline values: CDR1 SGHTA, CDR2 FQGTGA. This CDR3 region has 14 residues. The germline V and J ends were trimmed by 0 bases and 6 bases, with 11 bases remaining between them. CDR3 in amino acids: CASSLTRGGPEAFF. DNA of the CDR3: TGTGCCAGCAGCTTAACACGGGGTGGGCCTGAAGCTTTCTTT.

The chain carries TRBV5-4 and TRBJ1-1, with a tentative D call TRBD1 (6 bases). The germline V and J ends were trimmed by 0 bases and 3 bases, with 15 bases remaining between them. Germline-derived CDR1 and CDR2 are SGHNT and YYREEE (reference sequence). This CDR3 has 16 amino acids. The CDR3 protein is CASSLAWGGADTEAFF. DNA for the CDR3: TGTGCCAGCAGCTTGGCTTGGGGGGGCGCTGACACTGAAGCTTTCTTT.

The V and J genes are TRBV6-1 and TRBJ2-3; TRBD1 agrees at 9 bases. The CDR3 runs 14 residues. Germline trimming cut 6 bases from V and 6 bases from J; bases unmatched to any gene: 7. Germline CDR1 reads MNHNS; CDR2 reads SASEGT. The DNA of the CDR3 is TGTGCCAGCAGCCTGGACAGGGGTTACGATACGCAGTATTTT. Protein product: CASSLDRGYDTQYF.

The chain combines TRBV5-8 with TRBJ1-4; 12 positions match TRBD1. Trimming took 4 bases from V and 0 from J; bases not matched to a gene: 4. The CDR3 length is 17 residues. In germline, CDR1 is SGHTS, CDR2 YDEGEE. The CDR3 region is CASSPGTGGPTNEKLFF. The CDR3 DNA sequence: TGTGCCAGCAGCCCTGGGACAGGGGGCCCAACTAATGAAAAACTGTTTTTT.

This clone was detected only a few times. The V gene is TRBV6-4, the J gene TRBJ1-1, with 8 bases lining up with TRBD1. CDR1 and CDR2 (germline): MRHNA, SNTAGT. The V gene end was trimmed by 4 bases and the J gene end by 1 base; junction bases not matched to a gene: 5. CDR3 length: 15 amino acids. As DNA, the CDR3 is TGTGCCAGCAGTGGTGGGGACAGGTGGAACACTGAAGCTTTCTTT. It translates to CASSGGDRWNTEAFF.

V and J are TRBV4-2 and TRBJ1-5, with 12 bases matching TRBD1. Germline lookup yields CDR1 LGHNA and CDR2 YNFKEQ. The ends lost 5 bases at V and 4 bases at J; junction bases unmatched: 15. The CDR3 spans 19 residues. In DNA form, the CDR3 reads TGTGCCAGCAGCGAGGTAGGGACAGGGGGCGGTGGAGGAAATCAGCCCCAGCATTTT. Amino acid sequence: CASSEVGTGGGGGNQPQHF.

The V gene is TRBV6-1, the J gene TRBJ1-4, with 7 bases fitting TRBD1. Germline V gene sequence: CDR1 MNHNS, CDR2 SASEGT. V lost 11 bases and J lost 6; bases outside the gene matches: 12. The CDR3 runs to 14 residues. CDR3 region: CAGSLTGRDEKLFF. CDR3 sequence (DNA): TGTGCCGGATCCTTGACAGGGAGAGATGAAAAACTGTTTTTT.

In this sample, this clone turned up a few times. The rearrangement links TRBV19 to TRBJ2-5; TRBD2 agrees at 11 bases. V lost 8 bases and J lost 2; bases outside the gene matches: 10. CDR3 length equals 16 residues. The germline V gene has CDR1 LNHDA and CDR2 SQIVND (reference sequence). CDR3 sequence (DNA): TGTGCCAGTGGGGAGACTAGCGGGGCTTTTCAAGAGACCCAGTACTTC. It is translated as CASGETSGAFQETQYF.

The chain uses TRBV21-1 and TRBJ2-7; TRBD1 is the table's D call, not checked against the DNA. TRBV21-1 is described as a pseudogene. This CDR3 contains 17 residues. In DNA form, the CDR3 reads TGTGCCAGCAGCAAAATAGTCTTCCGACAGGGTCTAAACGAGCAGTACTTC. This codes for CASSKIVFRQGLNEQYF.